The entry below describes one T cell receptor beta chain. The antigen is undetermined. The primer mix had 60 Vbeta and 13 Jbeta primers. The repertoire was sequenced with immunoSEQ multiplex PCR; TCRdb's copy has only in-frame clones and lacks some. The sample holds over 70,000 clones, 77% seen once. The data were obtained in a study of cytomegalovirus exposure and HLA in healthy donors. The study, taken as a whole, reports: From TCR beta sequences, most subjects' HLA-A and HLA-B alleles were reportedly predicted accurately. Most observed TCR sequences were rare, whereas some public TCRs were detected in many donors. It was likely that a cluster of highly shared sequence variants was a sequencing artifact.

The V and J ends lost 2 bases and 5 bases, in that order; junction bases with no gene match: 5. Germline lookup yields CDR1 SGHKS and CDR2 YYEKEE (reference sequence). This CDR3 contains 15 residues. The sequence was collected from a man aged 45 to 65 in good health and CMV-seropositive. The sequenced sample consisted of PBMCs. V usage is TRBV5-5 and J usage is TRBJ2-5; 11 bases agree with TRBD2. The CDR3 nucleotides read TGTGCCAGCAGCTTTACTAGCGGGAGTTATGAGACCCAGTACTTC. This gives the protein CASSFTSGSYETQYF.